This paragraph covers one T cell receptor beta chain sequence. Its antigen remains unidentified. Trimming took 8 bases from V and 7 from J, leaving 20 bases between them. The CDR3 contains 14 residues. Germline CDR1 is LNHDA and CDR2 is SQIVND (reference sequence). The data were taken from a study of shared clonotypes between healthy human individuals. General study points: It was the few donors that limited the genetic and exposure-history diversity represented.

The repertoire was sequenced with immunoSEQ multiplex PCR; TCRdb's copy has only in-frame clones and lacks some. The sample yields hundreds of thousands of clones, 96% seen once. This chain uses TRBV19 with TRBJ1-1, with D possibly matching TRBD1 (5 bases). This clonotype was obtained from a woman in her twenties or thirties in good health. The specimen sequenced was naive CD4+ T cells sorted from blood. The sample's subset: CD45RA+ positively selected. CDR3 protein: CASSPGDGAYEAFF. The CDR3 DNA reads TGTGCCAGTTCCCCCGGGGACGGGGCGTATGAAGCTTTCTTT. The whole variable domain, remainder taken from reference TRBV19 and TRBJ1-1, is DGGITQSPKYLFRKEGQNVTLSCEQNLNHDAMYWYRQDPGQGLRLIYYSQIVNDFQKGDIAEGYSVSREKKESFPLTVTSAQKNPTAFYLCASSPGDGAYEAFFGQGTRLTVV.